Sequencing of this TCR beta chain was carried out in a study of response to subunit inactivated influenza vaccine. Study-wide points: Authors suggested each seasonal influenza vaccination recruits few new T cells.

This clonotype was seen at least ten times. Its antigen is not known. The CDR3 extends over 14 amino acids. The V segment lost 4 bases and the J segment 6 bases; nucleotides outside the gene matches: 7. The V gene's germline CDR1 is SGHDN and CDR2 FVKESK. TCRdb processed the RT-PCR reads anew with MiXCR; each CDR3 protein has one entry. The sample includes hundreds of thousands of distinct CDR3 sequences, around 15% of them seen just once. The TCR originated in a man aged 45-65 years who received an inactivated influenza vaccine. The rearrangement links TRBV14 to TRBJ2-3, with TRBD1 matching 7 bases. Source: PBMCs from blood, taken 14 days before vaccination. CDR3 DNA: TGTGCCAGCAGCCCCCACACAGGGGCTGATACGCAGTATTTT. This gives the protein CASSPHTGADTQYF.